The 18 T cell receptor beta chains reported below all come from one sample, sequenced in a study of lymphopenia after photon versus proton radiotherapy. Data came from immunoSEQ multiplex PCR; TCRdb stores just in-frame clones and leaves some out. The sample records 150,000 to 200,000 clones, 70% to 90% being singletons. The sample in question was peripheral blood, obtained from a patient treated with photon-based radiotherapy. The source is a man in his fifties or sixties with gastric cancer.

The DNA for the CDR3 is TGCGCCAGCAGCTTGGCCGGGACACACAATGAGCAGTTCTTC. Translation gives CASSLAGTHNEQFF. The chain joins TRBV5-1 to TRBJ2-1; possible D gene TRBD1, 6 bases. The germline V gene encodes CDR1 SGHRS and CDR2 YFSETQ. Trimming removed 0 bases from V and 5 bases from J, with 9 bases in between. The CDR3 extends over 14 amino acids. The variable domain in full, completed from reference TRBV5-1 and TRBJ2-1, reads KAGVTQTPRYLIKTRGQQVTLSCSPISGHRSVSWYQQTPGQGLQFLFEYFSETQRNKGNFPGRFSGRQFSNSRSEMNVSTLELGDSALYLCASSLAGTHNEQFFGPGTRLTVL.

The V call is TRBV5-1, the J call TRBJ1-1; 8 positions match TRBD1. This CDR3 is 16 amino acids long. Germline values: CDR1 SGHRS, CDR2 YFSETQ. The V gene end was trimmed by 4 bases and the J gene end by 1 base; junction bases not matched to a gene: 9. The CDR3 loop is CASSPKTGTGNTEAFF. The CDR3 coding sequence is TGCGCCAGCAGCCCCAAAACCGGGACAGGGAACACTGAAGCTTTCTTT.

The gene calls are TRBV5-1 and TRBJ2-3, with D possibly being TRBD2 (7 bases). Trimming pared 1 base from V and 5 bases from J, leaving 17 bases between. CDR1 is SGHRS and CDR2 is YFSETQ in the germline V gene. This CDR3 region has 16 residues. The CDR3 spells CASSLRGAGVGDTQYF. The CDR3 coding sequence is TGCGCCAGCAGCTTGCGGGGGGCGGGAGTAGGAGATACGCAGTATTTT.

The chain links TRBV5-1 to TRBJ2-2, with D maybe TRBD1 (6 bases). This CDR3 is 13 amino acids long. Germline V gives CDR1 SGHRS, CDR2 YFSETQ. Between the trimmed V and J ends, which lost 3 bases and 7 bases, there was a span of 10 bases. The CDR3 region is CASSWQGSGELFF. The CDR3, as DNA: TGCGCCAGCAGCTGGCAGGGGAGCGGGGAGCTGTTTTTT. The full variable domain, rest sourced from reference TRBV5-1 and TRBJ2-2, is KAGVTQTPRYLIKTRGQQVTLSCSPISGHRSVSWYQQTPGQGLQFLFEYFSETQRNKGNFPGRFSGRQFSNSRSEMNVSTLELGDSALYLCASSWQGSGELFFGEGSRLTVL.

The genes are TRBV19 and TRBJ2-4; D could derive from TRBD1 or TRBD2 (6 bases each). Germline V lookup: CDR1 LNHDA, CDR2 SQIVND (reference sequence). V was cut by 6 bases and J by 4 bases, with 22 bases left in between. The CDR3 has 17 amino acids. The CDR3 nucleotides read TGTGCCAGTAGAGGCCCCGCAAGGGGGGTCTGGAAAAACATTCAGTACTTC. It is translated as CASRGPARGVWKNIQYF.

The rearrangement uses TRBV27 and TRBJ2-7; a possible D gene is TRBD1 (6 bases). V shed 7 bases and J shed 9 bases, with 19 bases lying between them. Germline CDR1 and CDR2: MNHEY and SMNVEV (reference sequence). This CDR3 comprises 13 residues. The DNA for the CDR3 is TGTGCCAGCAAACCACTTCACAGGGTTGGGCAGTACTTC. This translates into CASKPLHRVGQYF.

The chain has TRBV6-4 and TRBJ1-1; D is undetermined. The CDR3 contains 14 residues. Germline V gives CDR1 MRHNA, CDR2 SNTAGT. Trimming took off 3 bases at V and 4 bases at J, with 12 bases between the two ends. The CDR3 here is CASSEGWGFTEAFF. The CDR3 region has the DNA TGTGCCAGCAGTGAAGGCTGGGGTTTCACTGAAGCTTTCTTT.

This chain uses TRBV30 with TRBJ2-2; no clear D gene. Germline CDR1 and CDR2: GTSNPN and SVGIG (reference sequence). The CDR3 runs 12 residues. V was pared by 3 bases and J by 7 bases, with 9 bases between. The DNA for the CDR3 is TGTGCCTGGAGGTGGACCCACGGGGAGCTGTTTTTT. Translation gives CAWRWTHGELFF.

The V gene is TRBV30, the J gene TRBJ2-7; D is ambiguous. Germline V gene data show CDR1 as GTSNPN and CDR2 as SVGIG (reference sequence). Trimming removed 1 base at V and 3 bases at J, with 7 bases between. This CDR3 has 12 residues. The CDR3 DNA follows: TGTGCCTGGAGTGGGAGAATCTACGAGCAGTACTTC. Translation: CAWSGRIYEQYF. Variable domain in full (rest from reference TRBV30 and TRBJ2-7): SQTIHQWPATLVQPVGSPLSLECTVEGTSNPNLYWYRQAAGRGLQLLFYSVGIGQISSEVPQNLSASRPQDRQFILSSKKLLLSDSGFYLCAWSGRIYEQYFGPGTRLTVT.

CDR3 amino acids: CASSAQGGRGYTF. The CDR3 DNA reads as TGTGCCAGCAGCGCCCAGGGAGGTAGGGGCTACACCTTC. The rearrangement joins TRBV9 to TRBJ1-2, with D perhaps matching TRBD1 (5 bases). This CDR3 region has 13 residues. Germline assignment: CDR1 SGDLS and CDR2 YYNGEE. V was clipped by 3 bases and J by 8 bases, with 14 bases between them.

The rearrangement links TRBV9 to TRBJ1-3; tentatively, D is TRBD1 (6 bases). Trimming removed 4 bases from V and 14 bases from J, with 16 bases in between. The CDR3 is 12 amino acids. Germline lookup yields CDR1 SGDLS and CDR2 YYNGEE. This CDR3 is CASSPGQSLVYF. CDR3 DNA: TGTGCCAGCAGCCCGGGACAAAGCCTCGTATATTTT.

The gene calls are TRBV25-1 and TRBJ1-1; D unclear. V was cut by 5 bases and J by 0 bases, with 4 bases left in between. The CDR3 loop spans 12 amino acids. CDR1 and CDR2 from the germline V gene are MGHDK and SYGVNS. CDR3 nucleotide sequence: TGTGCCAGCAGTCAGATGAACACTGAAGCTTTCTTT. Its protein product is CASSQMNTEAFF.

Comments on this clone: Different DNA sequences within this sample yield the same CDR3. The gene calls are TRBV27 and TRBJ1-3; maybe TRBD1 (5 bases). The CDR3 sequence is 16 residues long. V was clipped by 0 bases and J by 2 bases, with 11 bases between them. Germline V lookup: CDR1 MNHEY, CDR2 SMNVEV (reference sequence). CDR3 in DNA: TGTGCCAGCAGTTTATCCGGGACTGGAGCTGGAAACACCATATATTTT. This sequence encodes CASSLSGTGAGNTIYF.

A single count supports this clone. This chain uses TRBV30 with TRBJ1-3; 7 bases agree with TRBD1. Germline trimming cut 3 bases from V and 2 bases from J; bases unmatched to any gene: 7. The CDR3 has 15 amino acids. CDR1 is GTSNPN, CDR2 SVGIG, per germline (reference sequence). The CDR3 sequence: CAWSRGLEAGNTIYF. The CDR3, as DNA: TGTGCCTGGAGCAGGGGGTTAGAAGCTGGAAACACCATATATTTT.

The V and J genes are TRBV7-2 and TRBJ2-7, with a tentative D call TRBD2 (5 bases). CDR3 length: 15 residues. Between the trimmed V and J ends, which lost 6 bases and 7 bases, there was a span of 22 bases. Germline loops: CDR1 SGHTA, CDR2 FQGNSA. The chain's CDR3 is CASRGGAGPLREQYF. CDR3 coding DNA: TGTGCCAGCAGAGGAGGCGCGGGTCCCTTGAGGGAGCAGTACTTC.

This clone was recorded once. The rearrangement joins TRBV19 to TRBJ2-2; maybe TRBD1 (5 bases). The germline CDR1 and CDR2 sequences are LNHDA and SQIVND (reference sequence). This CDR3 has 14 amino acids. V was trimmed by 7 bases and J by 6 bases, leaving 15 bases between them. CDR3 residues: CASKNSQGAGELFF. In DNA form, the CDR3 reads TGTGCCAGTAAGAACAGTCAGGGTGCCGGGGAGCTGTTTTTT. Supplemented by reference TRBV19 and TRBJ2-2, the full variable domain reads DGGITQSPKYLFRKEGQNVTLSCEQNLNHDAMYWYRQDPGQGLRLIYYSQIVNDFQKGDIAEGYSVSREKKESFPLTVTSAQKNPTAFYLCASKNSQGAGELFFGEGSRLTVL.

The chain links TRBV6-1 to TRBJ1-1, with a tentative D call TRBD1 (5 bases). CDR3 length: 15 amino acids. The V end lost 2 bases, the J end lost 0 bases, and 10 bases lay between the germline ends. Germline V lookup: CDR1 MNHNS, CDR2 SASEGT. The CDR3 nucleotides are TGTGCCAGCAGTGAATATTCAGGGTTGAACACTGAAGCTTTCTTT. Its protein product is CASSEYSGLNTEAFF.

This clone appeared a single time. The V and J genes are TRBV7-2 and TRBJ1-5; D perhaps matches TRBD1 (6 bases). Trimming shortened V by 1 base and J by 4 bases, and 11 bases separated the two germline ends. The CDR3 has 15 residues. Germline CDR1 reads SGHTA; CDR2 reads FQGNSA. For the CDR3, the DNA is TGTGCCAGCAGCTTAGGCCGGGGGCCGAATCAGCCCCAGCATTTT. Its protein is CASSLGRGPNQPQHF.